This T cell receptor (beta chain) was obtained from a study of molecular identifiers for immune sequencing clone quantification. Study background: Across replicate runs, RNA obtained from about 21,000 or 97,000 naive CD8 cells was divided into five, with four undergoing sequencing.

TCRdb re-called the PCR reads through MiXCR, storing one row per CDR3 protein. Among hundreds of thousands of distinct CDR3 sequences listed, 20% were seen once. This clonotype was counted ten times or more. Its antigen is not identified. Libraries of naive CD8 cells were prepared from roughly 18,000 to 920,000 sorted cells using 10%, 30% or 50% RNA. V shed 5 bases and J shed 5 bases, with 17 bases lying between them. The CDR3 loop spans 15 amino acids. The V gene's germline CDR1 is PRHDT and CDR2 FYEKMQ (reference sequence). Notes on the study in general: Underestimation of highly expanded clone sizes could arise where identical TCR molecules share a barcode.

The sequence came from a human donor in good health. Some libraries in this study had Jurkat cell RNA spiked in. The sequencing sample was made of naive CD8+ T cells from blood, with Jurkat cell RNA spiked in. Subset noted: FACS-sorted CD8+CD4-CCR7+CD45RA+ naive T cells. V and J are TRBV13 and TRBJ2-3, with a possible D match to TRBD2 (5 bases). The CDR3 loop is CASSAIYGREDTQYF. The DNA of the CDR3 is TGTGCCAGCAGCGCAATTTATGGGAGAGAAGATACGCAGTATTTT.